A selection of T cell receptor beta chains follows, all from one sample in a study of T cell responses to AZD1222 COVID-19 vaccine. The table came from immunoSEQ multiplex PCR; TCRdb's copy has only in-frame clones and leaves some out. The sample includes under 90,000 clones, 70% to 90% seen only once; the top ten take about 10%. Source: peripheral blood, taken 28 days after the second AZD1222 dose. These receptors were taken from an adult who received the AZD1222 COVID-19 vaccine. CDR3s include the opening cysteine and the closing phenylalanine or tryptophan. A D gene is named only where the DNA matches it firmly. Not all rows give a size; the values are once, few, many and, for expanded clones, a class.

D	V	J	size	DNA	CDR3
-	TRBV19	TRBJ2-2	-	TGTGCCAGTACCACCTTTCCCCGGACAGACGGGGAGCTGTTTTTT	CASTTFPRTDGELFF
TRBD1	TRBV28	TRBJ1-5	once	TGTGCCAGCAGTTTAAGACAGGGGGGTCAGCCCCAGCATTTT	CASSLRQGGQPQHF
-	TRBV2	TRBJ1-2	-	TGTGCCAGCAGTGGGGACAACTATGGCTACACCTTC	CASSGDNYGYTF
-	TRBV27	TRBJ2-7	-	TGTGCCAGCAGTTTATTTGGGACTGTAGACTACGAGCAGTACTTC	CASSLFGTVDYEQYF
TRBD1	TRBV28	TRBJ1-2	-	TGTGCCAGCAGCTCAGGGGGAAAAAACTATGGCTACACCTTC	CASSSGGKNYGYTF
-	TRBV5-8	TRBJ2-1	-	TGTGCCAGCAGCCATGACAGCTCCTCGAAGGGTGAGCAGTTCTTC	CASSHDSSSKGEQFF
-	TRBV27	TRBJ1-5	-	TGTGCCAGCAGTCGAGCAGGGTTCGAGCAGCCCCAGCATTTT	CASSRAGFEQPQHF
-	TRBV14	TRBJ2-3	few	TGTGCCAGCAGCCAACTCCGCCACTCAGATACGCAGTATTTT	CASSQLRHSDTQYF
-	TRBV5-8	TRBJ1-5	-	TGTGCCAGCAGCTGGAGCAGGGGAGGCAATCAGCCCCAGCATTTT	CASSWSRGGNQPQHF
-	TRBV2	TRBJ1-1	once	TGTGCCAGCAGTACCAGGGCTAGAGACACTGAAGCTTTCTTT	CASSTRARDTEAFF
TRBD2	TRBV19	TRBJ2-7	few	TGTGCCAGTAGTATCAAAGCGGGGCAGTTATACGAGCAGTACTTC	CASSIKAGQLYEQYF
TRBD1	TRBV6-2/TRBV6-3	TRBJ2-7	once	TGTGCCAGCAGTTACACTCGGACAGGGGCATGGAACGAGCAGTACTTC	CASSYTRTGAWNEQYF
-	TRBV7-8	TRBJ1-6	-	TGTGCCAGCAGCCCAGGTATCACTGGGAATTCACCCCTCCACTTT	CASSPGITGNSPLHF
TRBD1	TRBV27	TRBJ1-2	-	TGTGCCAGCAGTCCCAGGGGGCTCGGTAACTATGGCTACACCTTC	CASSPRGLGNYGYTF
-	TRBV9	TRBJ2-6	once	TGTGCCAGCAGCCGGAACTCTGGGGCCAACGTCCTGACTTTC	CASSRNSGANVLTF
TRBD1	TRBV2	TRBJ2-1	-	TGTGCCAGCAACACTGACCGGGACAGGGTATCCTACAATGAGCAGTTCTTC	CASNTDRDRVSYNEQFF
-	TRBV19	TRBJ2-1	-	TGTGCCAGTAGTATACCGGGGGCAAATGGGAATGAGCAGTTCTTC	CASSIPGANGNEQFF
-	TRBV7-2	TRBJ2-7	-	TGTGCCAGCAGCCCAACCACAGGCGCCTACGAGCAGTACTTC	CASSPTTGAYEQYF
-	TRBV24-1	TRBJ2-2	-	TGTGCCACCAGTCACCCCGGGACCGGGACGACCGGGGAGCTGTTTTTT	CATSHPGTGTTGELFF
-	TRBV27	TRBJ2-7	-	TGTGCCAGCAGCCCTCGGACAGACCTCTACGAGCAGTACTTC	CASSPRTDLYEQYF
-	TRBV3-1/TRBV3-2	TRBJ1-2	-	TGTGCCAGCAGCCAGAAGACCGCTACTGGCTACACCTTC	CASSQKTATGYTF
TRBD1	TRBV11-3	TRBJ2-7	-	TGTGCCAGCAGCCTGGGACAGCCGGGTGAGGAGCAGTACTTC	CASSLGQPGEEQYF
TRBD1	TRBV7-6	TRBJ2-5	-	TGTGCCAGCAGACCAGGGGGACCTATGGAGACCCAGTACTTC	CASRPGGPMETQYF
-	TRBV5-1	TRBJ2-7	-	TGCGCCAGCAGAACCGGGACCGTGGCAGGCGAGCAGTACTTC	CASRTGTVAGEQYF
-	TRBV6-1	TRBJ2-7	few	TGTGCCAGCAGTGAAGCGACCCTCCTCTACGAGCAGTACTTC	CASSEATLLYEQYF
TRBD1	TRBV10-3	TRBJ1-2	-	TGTGCCATCAGTCACCAGCAGGGGGAGGTCTATGGCTACACCTTC	CAISHQQGEVYGYTF
-	TRBV5-1	TRBJ1-1	-	TGCGCCAGCAGCCCTTTAATGAACACTGAAGCTTTCTTT	CASSPLMNTEAFF
-	TRBV3-1/TRBV3-2	TRBJ1-6	-	TGTGCCAGCAGCCAAGACCCGGCCACGGATAATTCACCCCTCCACTTT	CASSQDPATDNSPLHF
TRBD2	TRBV9	TRBJ2-3	-	TGTGCCAGCAGCGTAGTCGGGACTAACACAGATACGCAGTATTTT	CASSVVGTNTDTQYF
-	TRBV7-8	TRBJ2-2	few	TGTGCCAGCAGCTTAGTCCTAACCGGGGAGCTGTTTTTT	CASSLVLTGELFF
-	TRBV15	TRBJ1-5	-	TGTGCCACCAGCAAGTTTACAGAAAGCAATCAGCCCCAGCATTTT	CATSKFTESNQPQHF
-	TRBV5-6	TRBJ1-4	-	TGTGCCAGCAGCTCCGCTACAGGGATCTCGGAGGAAAAACTGTTTTTT	CASSSATGISEEKLFF
-	TRBV19	TRBJ1-4	-	TGTGCCAGTAGTATAGGGGCAGGCCTGGCAACTAATGAAAAACTGTTTTTT	CASSIGAGLATNEKLFF
TRBD1	TRBV28	TRBJ1-3	-	TGTGCCAGTTCAACAGGGGCTGGAAACACCATATATTTT	CASSTGAGNTIYF
TRBD1	TRBV18	TRBJ1-4	-	TGTGCCAGCTCACGGCCGACAGGGAGTTCCTTTGCAACTAATGAAAAACTGTTTTTT	CASSRPTGSSFATNEKLFF
TRBD1	TRBV19	TRBJ2-4	-	TGTGCCAGTAGTATTATTCCAGGACAGGGATCCAACATTCAGTACTTC	CASSIIPGQGSNIQYF
-	TRBV7-6	TRBJ2-5	-	TGTGCCAGCAGCTTCAACAACTTTGCCCAAGAGACCCAGTACTTC	CASSFNNFAQETQYF
TRBD1	TRBV10-3	TRBJ2-7	-	TGTGCCATCAGTGAGCCAGACAGGGGATACGAGCAGTACTTC	CAISEPDRGYEQYF
-	TRBV28	TRBJ2-7	-	TGTGCCAGCAGTTCCCCCCGGGACCGGGGATCGGACGAGCAGTACTTC	CASSSPRDRGSDEQYF
-	TRBV11-2	TRBJ1-2	-	TGTGCCATTACCAAAGGCCGGACACCTGTCCGGGGCTACACCTTC	CAITKGRTPVRGYTF
-	TRBV4-1	TRBJ2-7	few	TGCGCCAGCAGCCAGGCAGACTCCTACGAGCAGTACTTC	CASSQADSYEQYF
-	TRBV20-1	TRBJ2-1	-	TGCAGTGTTGGCTCCTACAATGAGCAGTTCTTC	CSVGSYNEQFF
TRBD1	TRBV24-1	TRBJ1-2	once	TGTGCCACCAGTGATTTGATCCCGGGACAGGGTCTCTATGGCTACACCTTC	CATSDLIPGQGLYGYTF
TRBD1	TRBV9	TRBJ1-2	once	TGTGCCAGCAGCGTAGGGACAGGGGTGCCCTACTATGGCTACACCTTC	CASSVGTGVPYYGYTF
-	TRBV7-2	TRBJ2-7	-	TGTGCCAGCAGCTCCGGGATCTCAGGCTACGAGCAGTACTTC	CASSSGISGYEQYF
-	TRBV18	TRBJ1-2	-	TGTGCCAGCTCACCACGCGAGGTAACGGCTGGCTACACCTTC	CASSPREVTAGYTF
TRBD1	TRBV12-5	TRBJ1-1	once	TGTGCTAGTGGTCAAGGACAGGGGGAAGCTTTCTTT	CASGQGQGEAFF
TRBD1	TRBV7-9	TRBJ1-6	-	TGTGCCAGCAGCCAACAGGGGGCAGTTTCACCCCTCCACTTT	CASSQQGAVSPLHF
-	TRBV24-1	TRBJ2-3	-	TGTGCCACCAGTACAAAGGCTAATACGCAGTATTTT	CATSTKANTQYF
TRBD1	TRBV11-2	TRBJ2-5	-	TGTGCCAGCAGCCTAAGACAGGGGGTGGAGACCCAGTACTTC	CASSLRQGVETQYF
TRBD2	TRBV25-1	TRBJ2-1	-	TGTGCCAGCAGTGAAAGGACTAGCGGGGGGATCTACAATGAGCAGTTCTTC	CASSERTSGGIYNEQFF
TRBD2	TRBV9	TRBJ2-7	-	TGTGCCAGCAGCGCGGGACTAGCGGGGGGTCGAGGGGAGCAGTACTTC	CASSAGLAGGRGEQYF
TRBD1	TRBV6-2/TRBV6-3	TRBJ2-1	few	TGTGCCAGCAGTTACTTCGGACAGGGGGTTGACAATGAGCAGTTCTTC	CASSYFGQGVDNEQFF
-	TRBV2	TRBJ1-2	-	TGTGCCAGCAGTGTCGGGGCTGGTTATGGCTACACCTTC	CASSVGAGYGYTF
TRBD2	TRBV2	TRBJ2-7	-	TGTGCCAGCACCCGGGATTTGGGACTAGCGGGGCGACACGAGCAGTACTTC	CASTRDLGLAGRHEQYF
-	TRBV5-6	TRBJ1-3	-	TGTGCCAGCAGCTTGGGATCGACGGATGTCTCTGGAAACACCATATATTTT	CASSLGSTDVSGNTIYF
-	TRBV11-3	TRBJ1-6	-	TGTGCCAGCAGCTTAGCTCCGAATTCACCCCTCCACTTT	CASSLAPNSPLHF
TRBD1	TRBV28	TRBJ2-5	medium-sized	TGTGCCAGCAGTCGGGACAGGGGGGAAGAGACCCAGTACTTC	CASSRDRGEETQYF
TRBD1	TRBV5-4	TRBJ1-1	-	TGTGCCAGCAGCTTGGGACAGGGGTACACTGAAGCTTTCTTT	CASSLGQGYTEAFF
-	TRBV6-1	TRBJ1-5	-	TGTGCCAGCAGTGAAGTGATTGGGGGTGAGCCCCAGCATTTT	CASSEVIGGEPQHF